Described below is a single TCR beta chain sequence and its context. The data are from a study of blood T cell repertoires in COVID-19. Study information: The cDNA or gDNA used as material had been derived from T cells, B-cell-depleted T cells, or PBMCs.

Participants were aged roughly 18 to 95 years, lived in 25 or so US areas, and enrolled virtually. As processed by the authors: Reference gene primer amplification gave estimated nucleated cell counts. Using immunoSEQ multiplex PCR, the repertoire was profiled, and TCRdb retains in-frame clones only, with some absent. V, J and clone size are those of that table, while D and trimming were read from the DNA. Among 250,000 to 350,000 clones, 90% were seen once, and the ten largest hold approximately 1.5%. CDR1 and CDR2 (germline): PRHDT, FYEKMQ (reference sequence). V trimming: 4 bases; J trimming: 0 bases; junction bases outside the gene matches: 3. This CDR3 has 15 amino acids.

This chain uses TRBV13 with TRBJ2-1; 7 positions agree with TRBD1. This clonotype originated in a woman aged 18-29 years with acute COVID-19. Sequencing was done on a sample of PBMCs or T cells enriched from blood (not recorded which). The CDR3 DNA follows: TGTGCCAGCAGCTACAGGGGTAGCTCCTACAATGAGCAGTTCTTC. It specifies CASSYRGSSYNEQFF.